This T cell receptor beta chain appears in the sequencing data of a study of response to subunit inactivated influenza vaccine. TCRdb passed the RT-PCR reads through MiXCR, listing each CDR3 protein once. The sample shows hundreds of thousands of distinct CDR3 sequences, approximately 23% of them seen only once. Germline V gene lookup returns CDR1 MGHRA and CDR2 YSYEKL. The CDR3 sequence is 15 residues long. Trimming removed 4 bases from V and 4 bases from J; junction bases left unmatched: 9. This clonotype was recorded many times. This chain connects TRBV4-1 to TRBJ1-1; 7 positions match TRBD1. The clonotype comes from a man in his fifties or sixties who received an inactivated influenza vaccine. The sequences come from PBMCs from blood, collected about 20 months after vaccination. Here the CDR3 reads CASSPRQGGVTEAFF. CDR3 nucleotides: TGCGCCAGCAGCCCCCGACAGGGAGGGGTCACTGAAGCTTTCTTT.